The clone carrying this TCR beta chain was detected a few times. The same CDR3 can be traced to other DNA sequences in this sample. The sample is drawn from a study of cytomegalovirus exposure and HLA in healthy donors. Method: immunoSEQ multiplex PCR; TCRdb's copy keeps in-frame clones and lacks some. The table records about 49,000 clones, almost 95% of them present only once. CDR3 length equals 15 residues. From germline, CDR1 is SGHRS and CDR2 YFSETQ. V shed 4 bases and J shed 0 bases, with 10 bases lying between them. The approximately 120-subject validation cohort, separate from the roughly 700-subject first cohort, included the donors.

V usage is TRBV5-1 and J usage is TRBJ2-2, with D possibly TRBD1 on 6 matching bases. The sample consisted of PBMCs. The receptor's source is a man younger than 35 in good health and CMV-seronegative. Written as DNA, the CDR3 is TGCGCCAGCAGCCCTGGACAGACGAACACCGGGGAGCTGTTTTTT. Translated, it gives CASSPGQTNTGELFF.